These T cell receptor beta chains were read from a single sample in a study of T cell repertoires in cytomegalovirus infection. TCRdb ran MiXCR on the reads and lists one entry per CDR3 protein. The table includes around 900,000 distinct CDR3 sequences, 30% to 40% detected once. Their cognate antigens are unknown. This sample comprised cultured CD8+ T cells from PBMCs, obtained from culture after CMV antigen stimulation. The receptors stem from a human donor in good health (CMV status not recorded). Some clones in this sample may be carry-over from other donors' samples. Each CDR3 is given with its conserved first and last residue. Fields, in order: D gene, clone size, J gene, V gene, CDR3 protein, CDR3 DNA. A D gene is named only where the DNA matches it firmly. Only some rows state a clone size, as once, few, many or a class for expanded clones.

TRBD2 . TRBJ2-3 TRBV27 CASTILAGAKDTQYF TGTGCCAGCACCATACTAGCGGGGGCGAAAGATACGCAGTATTTT
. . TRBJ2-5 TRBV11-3 CASSLDVPWGETQYF TGTGCCAGCAGCTTAGATGTCCCTTGGGGCGAGACCCAGTACTTC
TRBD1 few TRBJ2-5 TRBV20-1 CSAKDRGAEETQYF TGCAGTGCTAAAGACAGGGGCGCCGAAGAGACCCAGTACTTC
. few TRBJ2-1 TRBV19 CASSIQSSYNEQFF TGTGCCAGTAGTATCCAGAGCTCCTACAATGAGCAGTTCTTC
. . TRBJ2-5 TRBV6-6 CASSQGIETQYF TGTGCCAGCAGTCAGGGGATCGAGACCCAGTACTTC
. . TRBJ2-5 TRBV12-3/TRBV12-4 CASREQGETQYF TGTGCCAGCAGGGAGCAAGGGGAGACCCAGTACTTC
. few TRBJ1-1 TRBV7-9 CASSGRTVGTEAFF TGTGCCAGCAGCGGACGGACAGTGGGGACTGAAGCTTTCTTT
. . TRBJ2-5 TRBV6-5 CASSSGTEFQETQYF TGTGCCAGCAGTTCCGGGACGGAATTCCAAGAGACCCAGTACTTC
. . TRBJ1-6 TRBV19 CASSIEGNSPLHF TGTGCCAGTAGTATAGAGGGGAATTCACCCCTCCACTTT
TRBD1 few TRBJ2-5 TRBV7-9 CASSLGQGDPETQYF TGTGCCAGCAGCTTAGGGCAGGGGGATCCAGAGACCCAGTACTTC
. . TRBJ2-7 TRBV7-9 CASSRWGERSYEQYF TGTGCCAGCAGCCGTTGGGGGGAGAGATCCTACGAGCAGTACTTC
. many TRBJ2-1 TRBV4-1 CASSQDLGSYNEQFF TGCGCCAGCAGCCAAGATCTGGGGAGCTACAATGAGCAGTTCTTC
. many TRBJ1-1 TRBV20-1 CSAEPWEGWDTEAFF TGCAGTGCTGAGCCTTGGGAGGGGTGGGACACTGAAGCTTTCTTT
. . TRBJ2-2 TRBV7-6 CVSSRAPGELFF TGTGTCAGCAGCCGAGCTCCCGGGGAGCTGTTTTTT
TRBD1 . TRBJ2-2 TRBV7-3 CASNLTLWTGVGGELFF TGTGCCAGCAACTTAACGCTGTGGACAGGGGTAGGCGGGGAGCTGTTTTTT
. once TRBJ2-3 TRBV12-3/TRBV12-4 CANSFGFVADTQYF TGTGCCAACAGTTTTGGTTTCGTGGCAGATACGCAGTATTTT
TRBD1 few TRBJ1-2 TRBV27 CASSTLSGTGYGYTF TGTGCCAGCAGTACCCTTTCCGGGACAGGGTATGGCTACACCTTC
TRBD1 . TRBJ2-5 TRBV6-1 CASSVFHFGTDQETQYF TGTGCCAGCAGTGTCTTCCATTTCGGGACAGACCAAGAGACCCAGTACTTC
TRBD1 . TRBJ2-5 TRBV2 CASLSGTAYQETQYF TGTGCCAGCCTTTCCGGGACAGCATACCAAGAGACCCAGTACTTC
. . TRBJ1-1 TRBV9 CASSVGEVGTEAFF TGTGCCAGCAGCGTGGGGGAGGTCGGGACTGAAGCTTTCTTT
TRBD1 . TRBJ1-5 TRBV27 CASSLTQGAWAQHF TGTGCCAGCAGTTTAACACAGGGGGCATGGGCCCAGCATTTT
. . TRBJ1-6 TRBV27 CASLGDNNSPLHF TGTGCCAGCCTCGGGGACAATAATTCACCCCTCCACTTT
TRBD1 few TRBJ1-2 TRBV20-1 CSARPDPGQGWEGYTF TGCAGTGCTAGACCAGACCCGGGACAGGGATGGGAAGGCTACACCTTC
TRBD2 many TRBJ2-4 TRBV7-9 CASSGSGLAGDLAKNIQYF TGTGCCAGCAGCGGCTCGGGACTAGCGGGGGATTTAGCCAAAAACATTCAGTACTTC
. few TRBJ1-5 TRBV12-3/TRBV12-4 CASGTDPGISDQPQHF TGTGCCAGCGGTACGGATCCAGGGATTAGCGATCAGCCCCAGCATTTT
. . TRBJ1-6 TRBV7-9 CASSHRTAPIPSSYNSPLHF TGTGCCAGCAGCCATAGGACAGCTCCGATCCCCAGCTCCTATAATTCACCCCTCCACTTT
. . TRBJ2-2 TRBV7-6 CASSFSWTDTGELFF TGTGCCAGCAGCTTCTCCTGGACGGACACCGGGGAGCTGTTTTTT
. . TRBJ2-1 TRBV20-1 CSVRDVRDNEQFF TGCAGTGTACGGGACGTCCGAGACAATGAGCAGTTCTTC
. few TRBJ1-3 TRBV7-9 CASRARMDGASGNTIYF TGTGCCAGCAGAGCCAGGATGGACGGGGCCTCTGGAAACACCATATATTTT
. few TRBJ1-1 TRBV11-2 CASSLVGPIAGRGNTEAFF TGTGCCAGCAGCTTAGTAGGCCCAATTGCAGGAAGAGGGAACACTGAAGCTTTCTTT
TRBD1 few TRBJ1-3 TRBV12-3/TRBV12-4 CASSLRGTGPTGNTIYF TGTGCCAGCAGTTTACGGGGGACAGGTCCTACTGGAAACACCATATATTTT
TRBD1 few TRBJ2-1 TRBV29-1 CSVRDRYNEQFF TGCAGCGTGCGGGACAGGTACAATGAGCAGTTCTTC
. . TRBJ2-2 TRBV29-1 CSVEGYSNTGELFF TGCAGCGTTGAGGGGTATTCGAACACCGGGGAGCTGTTTTTT